The 30 T cell receptor beta chains in this list originate from one sample, sequenced in a study of T cells in Graves' hyperthyroidism and ophthalmopathy. Amplified regions were TCR beta CDR3 sequences from RNA transcripts. Carried out on the TCR CDR3, a first-round RT-PCR used the HTBI primer set. TCRdb ran MiXCR on the multiplex PCR reads and lists one entry per CDR3 protein. This table has about 280,000 distinct CDR3 sequences, less than 30% appearing once. Specimen: blood. Receptors originate from a middle-aged man with Graves' hyperthyroidism that later progressed to Graves' ophthalmopathy.

DNA for the CDR3: TGTGCCAGCAGCGTAAACCGGGGCACAACCAAAAACATTCAGTACTTC. Translating gives CASSVNRGTTKNIQYF. This rearrangement joins TRBV7-2 to TRBJ2-4; D tentatively fits TRBD1 or TRBD2 (5 bases each). Trimming stripped 5 bases from V and 2 bases from J, with 16 bases between. The CDR3 is 16 amino acids. In germline, CDR1 is SGHTA, CDR2 FQGNSA.

This clonotype has ten or more counts. V is TRBV19 and J is TRBJ1-1; maybe TRBD1 (5 bases). Germline assignment: CDR1 LNHDA and CDR2 SQIVND (reference sequence). The CDR3 length is 16 residues. The germline V and J ends were trimmed by 3 bases and 1 base, with 15 bases remaining between them. CDR3 nucleotide sequence: TGTGCCAGTAGTATCCAACCCGACAGACGGAACACTGAAGCTTTCTTT. Amino acids: CASSIQPDRRNTEAFF.

This clonotype was seen a few times. The chain couples TRBV15 to TRBJ1-1; D is uncertain. The CDR3 spans 15 residues. The V gene lost 4 bases and the J gene lost 2 bases, with 14 bases spanning the gap. Germline CDR1 is LNHNV and CDR2 is YYDKDF (reference sequence). CDR3 amino acids: CATSTYSGPNTEAFF. Written as DNA, the CDR3 is TGTGCCACCAGCACCTACTCCGGGCCTAACACTGAAGCTTTCTTT.

This clonotype was recorded many times. This chain connects TRBV24-1 to TRBJ2-1; D is unresolved. V was shortened by 7 bases and J by 7 bases, with 16 bases between the two germline ends. The CDR3 runs to 14 residues. Looked up from germline, CDR1 is KGHDR and CDR2 is SFDVKD. The CDR3, as DNA: TGTGCCACCAGCCCTAGGACCAACGCAAATGAGCAGTTCTTC. Translated: CATSPRTNANEQFF.

This clonotype was observed many times. The chain links TRBV2 to TRBJ2-7; D gene ambiguous. Germline V gene sequence: CDR1 SNHLY, CDR2 FYNNEI. The length of the CDR3 is 11 residues. With 8 bases removed from V and 4 bases from J, the gap between germline ends came to 9 bases. CDR3 sequence (DNA): TGTGCCAGCTGGGATCCTTACGAGCAGTACTTC. The encoded protein is CASWDPYEQYF.

This clonotype has a handful of counts. This chain joins TRBV7-2 and TRBJ1-5; no clear D. Germline CDR1 and CDR2: SGHTA and FQGNSA. The CDR3 covers 17 residues. Trimming took off 1 base at V and 0 bases at J, with 13 bases between the two ends. As DNA, the CDR3 is TGTGCCAGCAGCTTAGAACCTGGGCCGTTTAGCAATCAGCCCCAGCATTTT. As protein: CASSLEPGPFSNQPQHF.

This clonotype was detected ten times or more. The V call is TRBV30, the J call TRBJ2-5; D is undetermined. The germline V and J ends were trimmed by 0 bases and 5 bases, with 7 bases remaining between them. This CDR3 region has 12 residues. Per germline, CDR1 GTSNPN and CDR2 SVGIG (reference sequence). The CDR3 spells CAWSVRPETQYF. In DNA form, the CDR3 reads TGTGCCTGGAGTGTACGCCCGGAGACCCAGTACTTC.

This clonotype was seen at least ten times. The genes are TRBV27 and TRBJ1-1, with 10 nucleotides matching TRBD1. The J segment lost 5 bases and the V segment lost 3 bases, leaving 3 bases of the junction unmatched. The CDR3 totals 14 residues. Germline V gene lookup returns CDR1 MNHEY and CDR2 SMNVEV (reference sequence). The CDR3 DNA sequence: TGTGCCAGCAGTTTTGAGGGACAGGGGACTGAAGCTTTCTTT. Its translation is CASSFEGQGTEAFF.

This clonotype was counted at least ten times. The chain employs TRBV28 and TRBJ2-7, with D perhaps assigned TRBD1 or TRBD2 (5 bases each). The CDR3 loop spans 14 amino acids. V gave up 7 bases and J gave up 3 bases, with 16 bases separating them. The germline gives CDR1 MDHEN, CDR2 SYDVKM. CDR3 sequence (DNA): TGTGCCAGCACCCCGCCCGGGGCTTTCTACGAGCAGTACTTC. This sequence encodes CASTPPGAFYEQYF.

The V call is TRBV6-2 or TRBV6-3, the J call TRBJ2-7, with TRBD1 as a possible D gene (6 bases). The germline CDR1 and CDR2 sequences are MNHEY and SVGEGT. With 6 bases removed from V and 3 bases from J, the gap between germline ends came to 27 bases. The CDR3 consists of 18 residues. CDR3: CASSPSSPGQLLYYEQYF. The CDR3, as DNA: TGTGCCAGCAGCCCGTCCTCACCGGGACAACTATTGTACTACGAGCAGTACTTC.

This clonotype was seen ten or more times. The chain is built from TRBV30 and TRBJ1-5, with D perhaps TRBD1 (5 bases). Germline assignment: CDR1 GTSNPN and CDR2 SVGIG (reference sequence). The germline V and J ends were trimmed by 3 bases and 2 bases, with 11 bases remaining between them. This CDR3 is built from 14 residues. CDR3 region: CAWRGDGRNQPQHF. The CDR3 DNA reads as TGTGCCTGGAGAGGGGACGGACGCAATCAGCCCCAGCATTTT. Full variable domain (remainder filled in from reference TRBV30 and TRBJ1-5): SQTIHQWPATLVQPVGSPLSLECTVEGTSNPNLYWYRQAAGRGLQLLFYSVGIGQISSEVPQNLSASRPQDRQFILSSKKLLLSDSGFYLCAWRGDGRNQPQHFGDGTRLSIL.

There are many counts of this clonotype. The rearrangement uses TRBV2 and TRBJ2-5; no definite D call. CDR1 SNHLY and CDR2 FYNNEI come from the germline V gene. Deletions cut 6 bases from V and 2 bases from J, with 7 bases between. The CDR3 runs 12 residues. CDR3 in amino acids: CASRNDQETQYF. The CDR3 DNA reads as TGTGCCAGCAGAAACGATCAAGAGACCCAGTACTTC.

This clonotype was seen many times. The rearrangement uses TRBV9 and TRBJ1-1, with D perhaps TRBD1 (5 bases). CDR1 is SGDLS and CDR2 is YYNGEE in the germline V gene. CDR3 size: 13 residues. The V end lost 4 bases, the J end lost 2 bases, and 9 bases lay between the germline ends. CDR3: CASSPTENTEAFF. CDR3 DNA sequence: TGTGCCAGCAGCCCGACAGAAAACACTGAAGCTTTCTTT.

This clonotype was detected once. The J gene is TRBJ2-2, the V gene TRBV4-2; TRBD2 matches at 10 bases. This CDR3 has 18 amino acids. Per germline, CDR1 LGHNA and CDR2 YNFKEQ. The trim removed 4 bases at V and 6 bases at J, leaving 14 bases unmatched. CDR3 DNA sequence: TGTGCCAGCAGCCTATTTATCCCCGGGACTAGCGTGTCCGGGGAGCTGTTTTTT. It encodes CASSLFIPGTSVSGELFF.

V gene TRBV11-3 combines with J gene TRBJ1-3, with D maybe TRBD1 (6 bases). Deletions cut 5 bases from V and 16 bases from J, with 18 bases between. Germline V CDR1 and CDR2: SGHNT, YENEEA. The CDR3 sequence is 12 residues long. CDR3 nucleotide sequence: TGTGCCAGCAGCCCTAGTGGGGGCGCAGCGTATTTT. It encodes CASSPSGGAAYF.

This clonotype came up many times. This sequence joins TRBV6-2 or TRBV6-3 and TRBJ1-2; tentatively, D is TRBD1 (5 bases). Trimming removed 1 base from V and 2 bases from J, with 20 bases in between. Germline V gene sequence: CDR1 MNHEY, CDR2 SVGEGT. The CDR3 covers 18 residues. The CDR3 DNA reads as TGTGCCAGCAGTTACTTGGTTGGGACGGGAACGTTAAACTATGGCTACACCTTC. Protein product: CASSYLVGTGTLNYGYTF.

This clonotype was seen a single time. The CDR3 sequence: CASSQDLGYEQYF. CDR3 bases: TGCGCCAGCAGCCAAGATCTGGGCTACGAGCAGTACTTC. J is TRBJ2-7 and V is TRBV4-3; D is ambiguous. Germline-derived CDR1 and CDR2 are LGHNA and YSLEER. There are 13 residues in the CDR3. Between the trimmed V and J ends, which lost 0 bases and 3 bases, there was a span of 6 bases.

This clonotype has ten or more counts. This chain uses TRBV28 with TRBJ1-2; 9 nucleotides align to TRBD1. V lost 5 bases, J lost 7 bases, and 14 bases stayed unmatched. Germline values: CDR1 MDHEN, CDR2 SYDVKM. The CDR3 is 16 residues long. CDR3 nucleotide sequence: TGTGCCAGCAGTCCTGCCGGGGACAGGGCATCTGGTGGCTACACCTTC. Its translation is CASSPAGDRASGGYTF.

This clonotype was counted many times. V is TRBV19 and J is TRBJ1-5, with 9 positions matching TRBD1. The J segment lost 4 bases and the V segment lost 4 bases, leaving 2 bases of the junction unmatched. The CDR3 has 14 amino acids. Germline lookup yields CDR1 LNHDA and CDR2 SQIVND (reference sequence). CDR3 in amino acids: CASSRGQGNQPQHF. CDR3 bases: TGTGCCAGTAGTAGGGGACAGGGTAATCAGCCCCAGCATTTT.

The V call is TRBV9, the J call TRBJ1-1; perhaps TRBD1 as D (6 bases). V shed 4 bases and J shed 1 base, with 14 bases lying between them. The V gene's germline CDR1 is SGDLS and CDR2 YYNGEE. CDR3 length: 15 residues. The CDR3 spells CASSHGIRGNTEAFF. The CDR3 coding sequence is TGTGCCAGCAGCCATGGGATCAGGGGGAACACTGAAGCTTTCTTT.

The rearrangement links TRBV12-3 or TRBV12-4 to TRBJ1-1; D ambiguous. The CDR3 is 14 amino acids. V was clipped by 6 bases and J by 1 base, with 12 bases between them. CDR3 in amino acids: CASRSGSTNTEAFF. In nucleotides, the CDR3 is TGTGCCAGCAGATCGGGATCAACGAACACTGAAGCTTTCTTT.

The sample holds many counts of this clonotype. This chain links TRBV20-1 with TRBJ2-4; no clear D gene. The V and J ends lost 0 bases and 6 bases respectively, with 15 bases between them. The CDR3 is 15 residues long. Germline assignment: CDR1 DFQATT and CDR2 SNEGSKA (reference sequence). In DNA form, the CDR3 reads TGCAGTGCTAGAGATAGAGTCTCCGATGGAAACATTCAGTACTTC. Its protein product is CSARDRVSDGNIQYF.

This clonotype was counted a few times. The chain recombines TRBV20-1 with TRBJ1-5; D not certain. Trimming cost V 5 bases and J 0 bases, with 5 bases left between them. Germline V lookup: CDR1 DFQATT, CDR2 SNEGSKA (reference sequence). The CDR3 is made up of 12 amino acids. This CDR3 reads CSAPVSNQPQHF. The CDR3 region has the DNA TGCAGTGCTCCAGTTAGCAATCAGCCCCAGCATTTT.

This clonotype was counted a single time. V is TRBV6-2 or TRBV6-3 and J is TRBJ2-7; 10 nucleotides align to TRBD1. CDR1 is MNHEY, CDR2 SVGEGT, per germline. V lost 10 bases, J lost 4 bases, and 4 bases stayed unmatched. The CDR3 runs to 12 residues. CDR3 in DNA: TGTGCCACCAGGGACAGGGGATACGAGCAGTACTTC. Its translation is CATRDRGYEQYF.

This chain joins TRBV6-2 or TRBV6-3 and TRBJ2-2; D not certain. Germline V gene lookup returns CDR1 MNHEY and CDR2 SVGEGT. The CDR3 consists of 14 residues. The V end was cut by 10 bases, the J end by 1 base, with 13 bases between. CDR3 DNA: TGTGCCACCGCTCTCAGAGGGAACACCGGGGAGCTGTTTTTT. Residues: CATALRGNTGELFF.

V and J are TRBV28 and TRBJ1-1; D gene ambiguous. The CDR3 is 11 amino acids. V was clipped by 5 bases and J by 7 bases, with 8 bases between them. Germline lookup yields CDR1 MDHEN and CDR2 SYDVKM. CDR3 in amino acids: CASSGSLEAFF. CDR3 in DNA: TGTGCCAGCAGTGGAAGCCTTGAAGCTTTCTTT. Full variable domain (missing parts from reference TRBV28 and TRBJ1-1): DVKVTQSSRYLVKRTGEKVFLECVQDMDHENMFWYRQDPGLGLRLIYFSYDVKMKEKGDIPEGYSVSREKKERFSLILESASTNQTSMYLCASSGSLEAFFGQGTRLTVV.

The sample holds many counts of this clonotype. This sequence joins TRBV5-1 and TRBJ2-7; 9 bases line up with TRBD1. Germline V gene data show CDR1 as SGHRS and CDR2 as YFSETQ. The CDR3 loop spans 18 amino acids. Trimming removed 7 bases from V and 0 bases from J; junction bases left unmatched: 17. CDR3 sequence: CASAPRHTGGASSYEQYF. The CDR3 coding sequence is TGCGCCAGCGCTCCAAGACACACAGGGGGCGCCTCCTCCTACGAGCAGTACTTC.

The V call is TRBV6-1, the J call TRBJ1-1; D call uncertain. The V gene's germline CDR1 is MNHNS and CDR2 SASEGT. This CDR3 is built from 11 residues. V was pared by 8 bases and J by 5 bases, with 9 bases between. CDR3 protein: CASGWETEAFF. Written as DNA, the CDR3 is TGTGCCAGCGGGTGGGAAACTGAAGCTTTCTTT.

This clonotype has at least ten counts. V is TRBV15 and J is TRBJ2-3; 11 bases agree with TRBD2. CDR3 length: 16 residues. Germline V gene sequence: CDR1 LNHNV, CDR2 YYDKDF (reference sequence). V shed 0 bases, J shed 4 bases, and the junction held 3 bases outside the gene matches. Written as DNA, the CDR3 is TGTGCCACCAGCAGAGATCTAGCGGGAGGTGCAGATACGCAGTATTTT. Its translation is CATSRDLAGGADTQYF.

The genes are TRBV12-5 and TRBJ1-5; D is ambiguous. The CDR3 is 11 residues long. The V gene lost 4 bases and the J gene lost 7 bases, with 5 bases spanning the gap. Germline values: CDR1 LGHNT, CDR2 FRNRAP. The CDR3 DNA sequence: TGTGCTAGTGGTTCCCAGCAGCCCCAGCATTTT. Translated, it gives CASGSQQPQHF.